The next 10 T cell receptor beta chains were all read from a single sample in a study of blood T cell repertoires in COVID-19. Repertoires were generated with immunoSEQ multiplex PCR, while TCRdb's copy carries only in-frame clones and drops some. The top ten hold 6.5% of the sample, which has roughly 51,000 clones, around 86% seen once. Sequencing was performed on peripheral blood. These receptors all stem from a man between 50 and 59 years old with active COVID-19.

This chain uses TRBV2 with TRBJ1-1; TRBD1 matches 9 bases. Germline CDR1 is SNHLY and CDR2 is FYNNEI. This CDR3 contains 13 residues. J was trimmed by 6 bases and V by 4 bases; bases with no gene match: 3. The CDR3 region is CASSGDRAAEAFF. The DNA for the CDR3 is TGTGCCAGCAGTGGGGACAGGGCGGCTGAAGCTTTCTTT.

The CDR3 loop is CASRSGLAESYNEQFF. The CDR3 DNA follows: TGCGCCAGCAGGTCGGGACTAGCTGAATCCTACAATGAGCAGTTCTTC. The V call is TRBV4-1, the J call TRBJ2-1; 9 bases agree with TRBD2. CDR1 MGHRA and CDR2 YSYEKL come from the germline V gene. This CDR3 region has 16 residues. Trimming cost V 6 bases and J 1 base; bases outside gene matches: 7.

CDR3 residues: CSVDAGGTYNEQFF. DNA for the CDR3: TGCAGCGTTGATGCGGGGGGAACCTACAATGAGCAGTTCTTC. V gene TRBV29-1 combines with J gene TRBJ2-1; TRBD2 matches 8 bases. The trim removed 3 bases at V and 2 bases at J, leaving 3 bases unmatched. The V gene's germline CDR1 is SQVTM and CDR2 ANQGSEA. The CDR3 spans 14 residues.

The chain employs TRBV19 and TRBJ2-2, with 12 nucleotides matching TRBD2. Germline V lookup: CDR1 LNHDA, CDR2 SQIVND (reference sequence). After removal of 6 bases from V and 8 bases from J, the junction contained 4 bases not matched to a gene. The CDR3 covers 14 residues. The DNA of the CDR3 is TGTGCCAGTAGCCTAGCGGGGGGGCTTGGGGAGCTGTTTTTT. It specifies CASSLAGGLGELFF.

The J gene is TRBJ1-4, the V gene TRBV23-1; D perhaps matches TRBD1 (6 bases). TRBV23-1 is marked as an open reading frame, function uncertain. V shed 4 bases and J shed 4 bases, with 16 bases lying between them. This CDR3 comprises 16 residues. The CDR3 loop reads CASSRRTAVGNEKLFF. DNA for the CDR3: TGCGCCAGCAGTCGAAGGACAGCCGTCGGTAATGAAAAACTGTTTTTT.

The gene calls are TRBV18 and TRBJ1-5, with D unresolved. This CDR3 has 14 amino acids. Trimming took 2 bases from V and 8 from J, leaving 13 bases between them. CDR1 and CDR2 from the germline V gene are KGHSH and LQKENI. CDR3 sequence reads: CASSPMEGSEPQHF. CDR3 DNA sequence: TGTGCCAGCTCACCAATGGAGGGTTCGGAGCCCCAGCATTTT.

The chain links TRBV4-1 to TRBJ2-7; D perhaps matches TRBD1 (6 bases). Trimming removed 5 bases at V and 3 bases at J, with 14 bases between. CDR1 is MGHRA and CDR2 is YSYEKL in the germline V gene. The CDR3 covers 14 residues. The CDR3 bases are TGCGCCAGCAGCTGGACAGCCCAGGGCTACGAGCAGTACTTC. Translated, it gives CASSWTAQGYEQYF.

The rearrangement links TRBV11-3 to TRBJ2-2; D is ambiguous. V was trimmed by 3 bases and J by 4 bases, leaving 6 bases between them. Germline CDR1 is SGHNT and CDR2 is YENEEA. The CDR3 runs to 13 residues. CDR3 region: CASSLRSTGELFF. CDR3 nucleotide sequence: TGTGCCAGCAGCTTGAGAAGCACCGGGGAGCTGTTTTTT. The whole variable domain, remainder taken from reference TRBV11-3 and TRBJ2-2, is EAGVVQSPRYKIIEKKQPVAFWCNPISGHNTLYWYLQNLGQGPELLIRYENEEAVDDSQLPKDRFSAERLKGVDSTLKIQPAELGDSAVYLCASSLRSTGELFFGEGSRLTVL.

The gene calls are TRBV7-2 and TRBJ2-1, with D possibly being TRBD1 (6 bases). Between the trimmed V and J ends, which lost 5 bases and 1 base, there was a span of 9 bases. CDR3 length: 14 residues. Germline CDR1 SGHTA, CDR2 FQGNSA. The CDR3 loop is CASSATGSYNEQFF. The CDR3 coding sequence is TGTGCCAGCAGCGCGACAGGTTCCTACAATGAGCAGTTCTTC. Variable domain in full (rest from reference TRBV7-2 and TRBJ2-1): GAGVSQSPSNKVTEKGKDVELRCDPISGHTALYWYRQSLGQGLEFLIYFQGNSAPDKSGLPSDRFSAERTGGSVSTLTIQRTQQEDSAVYLCASSATGSYNEQFFGPGTRLTVL.

This clone appeared once. V is TRBV11-3 and J is TRBJ2-3; the match to TRBD2 covers 8 bases. Germline-derived CDR1 and CDR2 are SGHNT and YENEEA. The CDR3 sequence is 12 residues long. The V gene end was trimmed by 3 bases and the J gene end by 12 bases; junction bases not matched to a gene: 5. CDR3 nucleotide sequence: TGTGCCAGCAGCTTCCTCGGGGGGGGACAGTATTTT. Translated, it gives CASSFLGGGQYF.